Each of the 25 T cell receptor beta chains below was sequenced from the same sample in a study of post-analysis software for immune sequencing data. Included in the TCR beta cDNA libraries were unique molecular identifiers. TCRdb reprocessed the PCR reads via MiXCR and lists one record per CDR3 protein. Among fewer than 850,000 distinct CDR3 sequences, roughly 50% were seen once, and the ten largest hold roughly 4.9%. Their antigen targets remain unknown. Findings and caveats of the study: Patients showed TRBV5-6, TRBV5-1 and TRBV20-1 among roughly 5 TRBV segments more frequent than in controls.

Sequenced sample: blood. The receptors were gathered from a girl between 10 and 17 years old with multiple sclerosis.

The V gene is TRBV20-1, the J gene TRBJ1-2; D possibly corresponds to TRBD1 (5 bases). The CDR3 runs to 12 residues. Trimming shortened V by 5 bases and J by 5 bases, and 12 bases separated the two germline ends. Per the germline V gene, CDR1 is DFQATT and CDR2 is SNEGSKA (reference sequence). As DNA, the CDR3 is TGCAGTGCTGATGGACAAATATATGGCTACACCTTC. It is translated as CSADGQIYGYTF.

The rearrangement joins TRBV20-1 to TRBJ1-5; D unclear. CDR1 is DFQATT and CDR2 is SNEGSKA in the germline V gene (reference sequence). The CDR3 loop spans 14 amino acids. Trimming took 2 bases from V and 4 from J, leaving 12 bases between them. The CDR3 bases are TGCAGTGCTAGATCTAGACGGGGAAATCAGCCCCAGCATTTT. This gives the protein CSARSRRGNQPQHF.

V and J are TRBV19 and TRBJ1-1; 7 positions match TRBD1. The CDR3 contains 14 residues. Germline V gene data show CDR1 as LNHDA and CDR2 as SQIVND (reference sequence). J was trimmed by 0 bases and V by 4 bases; bases with no gene match: 2. The CDR3 DNA sequence: TGTGCCAGTAGTAGAGGGGGCTTGAACACTGAAGCTTTCTTT. Its translation is CASSRGGLNTEAFF.

The chain employs TRBV7-9 and TRBJ2-1; 7 bases are shared with TRBD1. The CDR3 runs to 16 residues. Germline CDR1 and CDR2: SEHNR and FQNEAQ (reference sequence). Trimming removed 4 bases from V and 4 bases from J; junction bases left unmatched: 10. CDR3 loop: CASSSLDRAVYNEQFF. The CDR3 region has the DNA TGTGCCAGCAGCTCGCTCGACAGGGCTGTATACAATGAGCAGTTCTTC.

This clonotype was seen only a few times. CDR3 residues: CSATDPDRVSNEQYF. In DNA, the CDR3 is TGCAGTGCTACCGATCCAGACAGGGTGAGCAACGAGCAGTACTTC. J is TRBJ2-7 and V is TRBV20-1; 7 bases match TRBD1. Germline trimming cut 4 bases from V and 5 bases from J; bases unmatched to any gene: 14. The CDR3 runs to 15 residues. The germline gives CDR1 DFQATT, CDR2 SNEGSKA (reference sequence).

The chain recombines TRBV29-1 with TRBJ2-7; 8 bases match TRBD1. V lost 2 bases to trimming and J lost 4 bases; unmatched junction nucleotides: 4. This CDR3 has 13 residues. Germline CDR1 and CDR2: SQVTM and ANQGSEA. CDR3 residues: CSVEYQGAYEQYF. The CDR3 nucleotides read TGCAGCGTTGAATATCAGGGGGCTTACGAGCAGTACTTC.

This chain connects TRBV28 to TRBJ2-7; D remains ambiguous. V shed 5 bases and J shed 2 bases, with 10 bases lying between them. CDR3 size: 13 residues. Germline V lookup: CDR1 MDHEN, CDR2 SYDVKM. CDR3 region: CASSEPRAYEQYF. For the CDR3, the DNA is TGTGCCAGCAGTGAGCCCCGGGCCTACGAGCAGTACTTC.

This clonotype showed up just a few times. The rearrangement joins TRBV6-1 to TRBJ2-5; a weak D match, TRBD1 (6 bases). The ends were cut back, 3 bases at V and 0 bases at J, with 8 bases in the middle. CDR1 is MNHNS and CDR2 is SASEGT in the germline V gene. The length of the CDR3 is 14 residues. The CDR3 reads CASSEGTYQETQYF. The CDR3 DNA is TGTGCCAGCAGTGAGGGGACATACCAAGAGACCCAGTACTTC.

This clonotype was observed a few times. This chain uses TRBV5-1 with TRBJ2-4; 7 nucleotides agree with TRBD1. The CDR3 has 12 amino acids. V gave up 7 bases and J gave up 13 bases; unmatched junction bases: 11. In germline, CDR1 is SGHRS, CDR2 YFSETQ. CDR3 residues: CASSPGQQEQYF. The CDR3, as DNA: TGCGCCAGCTCACCGGGACAGCAGGAGCAGTACTTC.

The CDR3 is CASSTGTGGDSPLHF. The CDR3 region has the DNA TGTGCCAGTAGTACCGGGACAGGGGGCGATTCACCCCTCCACTTT. This chain uses TRBV19 with TRBJ1-6, with TRBD1 identical over 12 bases. V lost 4 bases, J lost 8 bases, and 3 bases stayed unmatched. The CDR3 spans 15 residues. Germline assignment: CDR1 LNHDA and CDR2 SQIVND (reference sequence). Based on the CDR3 plus reference TRBV19 and TRBJ1-6, the full variable domain is DGGITQSPKYLFRKEGQNVTLSCEQNLNHDAMYWYRQDPGQGLRLIYYSQIVNDFQKGDIAEGYSVSREKKESFPLTVTSAQKNPTAFYLCASSTGTGGDSPLHFGNGTRLTVT.

This clonotype turned up a few times. CDR3 bases: TGTGCCAGCAGCTTACTCGAGGTGGGAAACATTCAGTACTTC. This translates into CASSLLEVGNIQYF. V and J are TRBV7-2 and TRBJ2-4; unclear D gene. Germline CDR1 SGHTA, CDR2 FQGNSA. Trimming pared 2 bases from V and 6 bases from J, leaving 11 bases between. CDR3 length: 14 residues.

The V gene is TRBV4-3, the J gene TRBJ1-1, with TRBD1 matching over 7 bases. This CDR3 contains 17 residues. Germline loops: CDR1 LGHNA, CDR2 YSLEER. Germline trimming cut 0 bases from V and 6 bases from J; bases unmatched to any gene: 13. The CDR3 bases are TGCGCCAGCAGCCAAGATTGGTTGGGACAGTCATCGCCTGAAGCTTTCTTT. The encoded protein is CASSQDWLGQSSPEAFF.

The V gene is TRBV20-1, the J gene TRBJ1-2; 8 positions agree with TRBD1. Germline trimming cut 4 bases from V and 4 bases from J; bases unmatched to any gene: 8. The CDR3 is 14 residues long. Germline CDR1 DFQATT, CDR2 SNEGSKA (reference sequence). CDR3 nucleotide sequence: TGCAGTGCTATGTCGGGACAGGAGTCCTATGGCTACACCTTC. Its protein product is CSAMSGQESYGYTF.

This clonotype appeared once. The rearrangement joins TRBV20-1 to TRBJ1-1, with a possible D match to TRBD1 (5 bases). This CDR3 has 13 residues. Germline CDR1 DFQATT, CDR2 SNEGSKA (reference sequence). V gave up 6 bases and J gave up 5 bases, with 16 bases separating them. This chain's CDR3 is CSAFGGEATEAFF. For the CDR3, the DNA is TGCAGTGCCTTCGGAGGGGAGGCGACTGAAGCTTTCTTT.

The genes are TRBV7-2 and TRBJ2-4; TRBD1 aligns across 7 bases. The J call is uncertain, as TRBJ2-7 better fits the DNA end. CDR3 length equals 15 residues. Looked up from germline, CDR1 is SGHTA and CDR2 is FQGNSA. The DNA for the CDR3 is TGTGCCAGCAGCCCCACGGGACAGCCCTCCTACGAGCAGTACTTC. Translated: CASSPTGQPSYEQYF.

This clonotype occurred a few times. The CDR3 loop reads CSAGTSGRGTDTQYF. CDR3 nucleotides: TGCAGTGCTGGGACTAGCGGGAGGGGCACAGATACGCAGTATTTT. The rearrangement uses TRBV20-1 and TRBJ2-3, with TRBD2 matching over 16 bases. Germline CDR1 and CDR2: DFQATT and SNEGSKA (reference sequence). This CDR3 is 15 amino acids long. V gave up 5 bases and J gave up 1 base; unmatched junction bases: 0.

The genes are TRBV7-9 and TRBJ2-1, with 10 bases lining up with TRBD2. The junction had 10 bases not matched to a gene; V was cut back by 7 bases and J by 7 bases. The length of the CDR3 is 15 residues. CDR1 is SEHNR and CDR2 is FQNEAQ in the germline V gene (reference sequence). The CDR3 sequence: CASNPLAGVQNEQFF. The CDR3 DNA sequence: TGTGCCAGCAACCCTCTAGCGGGAGTACAGAATGAGCAGTTCTTC.

The J gene is TRBJ2-1, the V gene TRBV13; D gene unclear. This CDR3 comprises 12 residues. Germline CDR1 is PRHDT and CDR2 is FYEKMQ (reference sequence). The ends were cut back, 2 bases at V and 8 bases at J, with 7 bases in the middle. The CDR3 is CASSLPDHEQFF. For the CDR3, the DNA is TGTGCCAGCAGCTTACCAGATCATGAGCAGTTCTTC.

This clonotype was counted only a few times. A much larger clone is a single base away; this may be a read error. The chain links TRBV20-1 to TRBJ2-7; TRBD1 matches at 7 bases. Germline CDR1 and CDR2: DFQATT and SNEGSKA (reference sequence). CDR3 size: 12 residues. The CDR3 spells CRARVPDREQYF. The DNA for the CDR3 is TGCAGGGCTAGAGTCCCGGACAGGGAGCAGTACTTC.

This clonotype was seen only a few times. The CDR3 coding sequence is TGCAGCGTTGAGTGGGCAGATACGCAGTATTTT. Translated, it gives CSVEWADTQYF. The chain joins TRBV29-1 to TRBJ2-3; D is ambiguous. In germline, CDR1 is SQVTM, CDR2 ANQGSEA. V shed 3 bases and J shed 4 bases, with 5 bases lying between them. The CDR3 spans 11 residues.

V usage is TRBV29-1 and J usage is TRBJ2-7; 10 bases match TRBD1. Germline CDR1 and CDR2: SQVTM and ANQGSEA. Unmatched junction bases numbered 4, after V lost 5 bases and J lost 3 bases. The CDR3 consists of 13 residues. The CDR3 region has the DNA TGCAGCGTTTTAGGGGACAGGGGCTACGAGCAGTACTTC. Residues: CSVLGDRGYEQYF.

The genes are TRBV11-3 and TRBJ2-1, with 8 bases identical to TRBD2. Germline-derived CDR1 and CDR2 are SGHNT and YENEEA. CDR3 length: 19 residues. Unmatched junction bases numbered 14, after V lost 4 bases and J lost 0 bases. CDR3 sequence reads: CASSSNRAGGLSSYNEQFF. DNA for the CDR3: TGTGCCAGCAGCTCGAATAGGGCGGGAGGCCTAAGCTCCTACAATGAGCAGTTCTTC.

The chain carries TRBV21-1 and TRBJ2-5; TRBD1 reflects the table's D call only, with no check against the DNA. TRBV21-1 is recorded as a pseudogene. The CDR3 is 14 amino acids. CDR3 region: CASSKGRGRETQYF. CDR3 nucleotide sequence: TGTGCCAGCAGTAAAGGAAGGGGACGAGAGACCCAGTACTTC.

The chain combines TRBV6-2 or TRBV6-3 with TRBJ1-5; no firm D call. With 1 base removed from V and 5 bases from J, the gap between germline ends came to 12 bases. The V gene's germline CDR1 is MNHEY and CDR2 SVGEGT. The CDR3 is made up of 15 amino acids. The CDR3 DNA follows: TGTGCCAGCAGTTACTTAGGCGTTCCCGATCAGCCCCAGCATTTT. Its translation: CASSYLGVPDQPQHF.

This clonotype has just a few counts. The DNA of the CDR3 is TGTGCCAGCAGCTTAGCGGGGAAAAGGACCTACAATGAGCAGTTCTTC. Its translation is CASSLAGKRTYNEQFF. This chain links TRBV6-5 with TRBJ2-1, with 8 bases that match TRBD2. The CDR3 has 16 residues. Germline CDR1 is MNHEY and CDR2 is SVGAGI. Trimming took 6 bases from V and 2 from J; bases not matched to a gene: 9.